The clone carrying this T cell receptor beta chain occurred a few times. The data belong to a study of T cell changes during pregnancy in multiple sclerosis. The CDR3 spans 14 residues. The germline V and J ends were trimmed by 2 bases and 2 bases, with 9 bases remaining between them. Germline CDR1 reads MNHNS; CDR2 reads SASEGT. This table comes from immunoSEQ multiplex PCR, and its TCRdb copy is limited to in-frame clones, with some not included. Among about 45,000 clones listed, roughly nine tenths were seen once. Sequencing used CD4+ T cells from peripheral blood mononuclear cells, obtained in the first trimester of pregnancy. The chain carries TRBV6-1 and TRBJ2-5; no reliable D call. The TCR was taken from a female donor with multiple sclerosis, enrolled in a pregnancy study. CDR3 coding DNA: TGTGCCAGCAGTGAAAGTTGGCGGCAAGAGACCCAGTACTTC. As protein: CASSESWRQETQYF.